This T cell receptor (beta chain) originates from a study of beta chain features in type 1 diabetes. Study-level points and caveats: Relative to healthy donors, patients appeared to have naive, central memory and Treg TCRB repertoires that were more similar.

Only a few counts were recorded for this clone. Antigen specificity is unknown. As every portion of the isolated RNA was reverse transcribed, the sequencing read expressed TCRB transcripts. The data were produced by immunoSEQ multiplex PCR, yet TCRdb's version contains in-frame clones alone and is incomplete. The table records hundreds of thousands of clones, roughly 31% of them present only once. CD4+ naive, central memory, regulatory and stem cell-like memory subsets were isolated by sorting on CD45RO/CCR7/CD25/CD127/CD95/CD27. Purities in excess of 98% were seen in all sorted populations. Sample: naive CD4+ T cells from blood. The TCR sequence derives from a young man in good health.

The CDR3 coding sequence is TGTGCCAGCAGCTTTTTTGCGGAAGGGCTGAACACTGAAGCTTTCTTT. It codes for CASSFFAEGLNTEAFF. V gene TRBV13 combines with J gene TRBJ1-1; D uncertain. The germline V gene has CDR1 PRHDT and CDR2 FYEKMQ (reference sequence). The CDR3 is made up of 16 amino acids. Trimming left V 3 bases short and J 0 bases short, with 14 bases between.